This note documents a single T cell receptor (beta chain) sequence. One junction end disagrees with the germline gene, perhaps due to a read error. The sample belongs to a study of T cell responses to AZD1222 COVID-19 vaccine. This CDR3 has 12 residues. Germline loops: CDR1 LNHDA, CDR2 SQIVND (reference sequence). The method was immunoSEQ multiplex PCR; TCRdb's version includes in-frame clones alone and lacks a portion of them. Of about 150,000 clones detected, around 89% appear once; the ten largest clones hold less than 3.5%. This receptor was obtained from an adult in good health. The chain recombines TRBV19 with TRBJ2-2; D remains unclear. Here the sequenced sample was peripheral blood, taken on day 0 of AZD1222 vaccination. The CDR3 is CASSLESGELFF. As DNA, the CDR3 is TGTGCCAGTAGTCTAGAATCCGGGGAGCTGTTTTTT.